Sequencing of this T cell receptor (beta chain) was carried out in a study of early T cells in non-severe SARS-CoV-2 infection. About the research overall: Sequencing of bulk RNA from unsorted whole blood was done, without chain pairing. Whole-study findings and limits: Missing private and CD4 specificities, VDJdb matching favored anti-spike CD8 responses.

The CDR3 sequence is 14 residues long. Germline CDR1 SGHRS, CDR2 YFSETQ. The V end lost 0 bases, the J end lost 4 bases, and 11 bases lay between the germline ends. Notes on this clonotype: Its antigen is undetermined.

Unique molecular identifiers were added to individual cDNA molecules. TCRdb passed the 5' RACE reads through MiXCR, listing each CDR3 protein once. The sample has about 25,000 distinct CDR3 sequences, 4.3% seen once. V usage is TRBV5-1 and J usage is TRBJ2-7; D is unclear. The TCR sequence derives from an adult who was a healthcare worker with PCR-confirmed SARS-CoV-2 infection or an uninfected control (not recorded which). Sequencing was carried out using whole blood. In DNA form, the CDR3 reads TGCGCCAGCAGCTTGGCCCCAGGAAGGTACGAGCAGTACTTC. Translated: CASSLAPGRYEQYF.